This passage covers 21 T cell receptor beta chains from one sample sequenced in a study of cytomegalovirus exposure and HLA in healthy donors. 13 Jbeta primers and 60 Vbeta primers were used for the PCR. Data came from immunoSEQ multiplex PCR; TCRdb stores just in-frame clones and leaves some out. Of roughly 290,000 clones in the sample, 80% were seen once. Material: PBMCs. The receptors shown here come from a girl aged 2-10 years in good health and CMV-seronegative.

In nucleotides, the CDR3 is TGTGCCAGCAGCTTGACAGGGATACGGGAGACCCAGTACTTC. The encoded protein is CASSLTGIRETQYF. This chain joins TRBV7-3 and TRBJ2-5; 7 nucleotides line up with TRBD1. CDR1 is SGHTA, CDR2 FQGTGA, per germline. The junction had 6 bases not matched to a gene; V was cut back by 3 bases and J by 5 bases. This CDR3 spans 14 amino acids.

The chain has TRBV28 and TRBJ2-6; D might be TRBD1 (7 bases). CDR3 length: 14 residues. Germline CDR1 is MDHEN and CDR2 is SYDVKM. V was pared by 6 bases and J by 12 bases, with 18 bases between. CDR3 amino acids: CASSRQGWGVVLTF. The CDR3 DNA is TGTGCCAGCAGCCGACAGGGCTGGGGGGTCGTCCTGACTTTC.

V is TRBV28 and J is TRBJ1-2; no firm D call. V lost 10 bases to trimming and J lost 11 bases, with 14 bases between them. The CDR3 extends over 10 amino acids. Germline V gene lookup returns CDR1 MDHEN and CDR2 SYDVKM. DNA of the CDR3: TGTGCCACCTTAACCGGGAGTTACACCTTC. Protein: CATLTGSYTF.

About this clone: Different DNA sequences within this sample yield the same CDR3. The rearrangement joins TRBV9 to TRBJ1-3; D is possibly TRBD1 (5 bases). Germline CDR1 SGDLS, CDR2 YYNGEE. The V and J ends lost 2 bases and 1 base respectively, with 7 bases between them. CDR3 length: 14 residues. The CDR3 loop is CASSVSGSGNTIYF. CDR3 sequence (DNA): TGTGCCAGCAGCGTTTCAGGGTCTGGAAACACCATATATTTT.

The CDR3 DNA sequence: TGCGCCAGCAGCTTGGCGGGACTAGCTACCGGGGAGCTGTTTTTT. Its protein is CASSLAGLATGELFF. The rearrangement uses TRBV5-1 and TRBJ2-2, with TRBD2 matching over 9 bases. Trimming removed 0 bases from V and 5 bases from J; junction bases left unmatched: 2. The CDR3 is 15 amino acids. Germline V gene sequence: CDR1 SGHRS, CDR2 YFSETQ.

The V and J genes are TRBV2 and TRBJ2-7; TRBD2 aligns across 13 bases. From germline, CDR1 is SNHLY and CDR2 FYNNEI. The V segment lost 5 bases and the J segment 3 bases; nucleotides outside the gene matches: 1. This CDR3 contains 14 residues. The CDR3 DNA sequence: TGTGCCAGCAGTCGACTAGCGGGGGGCTACGAGCAGTACTTC. Its translation is CASSRLAGGYEQYF.

The chain links TRBV10-1 to TRBJ2-1, with D perhaps matching TRBD2 (5 bases). Germline CDR1 reads WNHNN; CDR2 reads SYGVQD (reference sequence). V was pared by 3 bases and J by 7 bases, with 13 bases between. The CDR3 spans 14 residues. The CDR3 sequence is CASSEEGRENEQFF. As DNA, the CDR3 is TGCGCCAGCAGTGAAGAGGGTCGGGAAAATGAGCAGTTCTTC.

The CDR3 here is CASSVEGFGTEAFF. CDR3 nucleotides: TGTGCCAGCAGCGTAGAGGGGTTTGGCACTGAAGCTTTCTTT. The V call is TRBV9, the J call TRBJ1-1, with D perhaps TRBD1 (5 bases). Germline V gives CDR1 SGDLS, CDR2 YYNGEE. CDR3 length: 14 amino acids. Between the trimmed V and J ends, which lost 0 bases and 4 bases, there was a span of 10 bases.

The V gene is TRBV19, the J gene TRBJ1-3, with 8 positions matching TRBD1. The CDR3 has 20 amino acids. Germline assignment: CDR1 LNHDA and CDR2 SQIVND (reference sequence). V gave up 6 bases and J gave up 0 bases; unmatched junction bases: 19. The CDR3 spells CASSLANFRDRRDSGNTIYF. The CDR3 DNA sequence: TGTGCCAGTAGCCTAGCGAATTTCCGGGACAGGCGTGACTCTGGAAACACCATATATTTT.

The V call is TRBV18, the J call TRBJ1-2, with D perhaps TRBD1 (6 bases). CDR1 is KGHSH and CDR2 is LQKENI in the germline V gene. The ends were cut back, 5 bases at V and 0 bases at J, with 13 bases in the middle. The CDR3 is 15 residues long. The CDR3 here is CASSSVDRANYGYTF. For the CDR3, the DNA is TGTGCCAGCTCATCGGTGGACAGAGCTAACTATGGCTACACCTTC.

The chain couples TRBV5-4 to TRBJ2-3; 15 bases agree with TRBD2. Per the germline V gene, CDR1 is SGHNT and CDR2 is YYREEE (reference sequence). Trimming cost V 3 bases and J 6 bases; bases outside gene matches: 5. The CDR3 runs to 16 residues. The CDR3 bases are TGTGCCAGCAGCTCGGGACTAGCGGGAGGTTGGGATACGCAGTATTTT. Translation gives CASSSGLAGGWDTQYF.

The V gene is TRBV7-8, the J gene TRBJ2-3; the match to TRBD2 covers 11 bases. CDR1 is SGHVS and CDR2 is FQNEAQ in the germline V gene. This CDR3 region has 18 residues. V lost 6 bases, J lost 0 bases, and 11 bases stayed unmatched. The CDR3 loop is CASRQALAGDASTDTQYF. Here the CDR3 DNA reads TGTGCCAGCAGACAGGCACTAGCGGGGGATGCTAGCACAGATACGCAGTATTTT.

The chain uses TRBV28 and TRBJ2-7, with 10 bases that match TRBD2. Unmatched junction bases numbered 11, after V lost 5 bases and J lost 7 bases. CDR1 MDHEN and CDR2 SYDVKM come from the germline V gene. CDR3 length: 15 amino acids. CDR3 in DNA: TGTGCCAGCAGTCCCTCTAGCGGGGGACCTAGGGAGCAGTACTTC. It codes for CASSPSSGGPREQYF. The full variable domain, completed using reference TRBV28 and TRBJ2-7, is DVKVTQSSRYLVKRTGEKVFLECVQDMDHENMFWYRQDPGLGLRLIYFSYDVKMKEKGDIPEGYSVSREKKERFSLILESASTNQTSMYLCASSPSSGGPREQYFGPGTRLTVT.

The V and J genes are TRBV6-5 and TRBJ2-7; TRBD2 matches 8 bases. CDR1 and CDR2 (germline): MNHEY, SVGAGI. The CDR3 runs to 15 residues. Trimming at V came to 8 bases and at J to 3 bases, leaving 12 bases not matched to a gene. CDR3: CASRTPGGAVYEQYF. The CDR3 nucleotides read TGTGCCAGCCGAACCCCCGGGGGGGCTGTCTACGAGCAGTACTTC.

The J gene is TRBJ1-2, the V gene TRBV4-1, with D maybe TRBD1 (6 bases). Trimming removed 4 bases at V and 4 bases at J, with 19 bases between. The CDR3 spans 16 residues. Germline V gene lookup returns CDR1 MGHRA and CDR2 YSYEKL. The CDR3 nucleotides read TGCGCCAGCAGCCCCCTAGGGTTTAGGGGGTTCTATGGCTACACCTTC. It encodes CASSPLGFRGFYGYTF.

The sample holds a few counts of this clone. The chain uses TRBV7-9 and TRBJ1-4; TRBD1 agrees at 7 bases. V lost 4 bases to trimming and J lost 4 bases; unmatched junction nucleotides: 6. In germline, CDR1 is SEHNR, CDR2 FQNEAQ (reference sequence). This CDR3 has 15 amino acids. CDR3 loop: CASSSPGQSNEKLFF. CDR3 sequence (DNA): TGTGCCAGCAGCTCTCCGGGACAGAGTAATGAAAAACTGTTTTTT.

The genes are TRBV4-1 and TRBJ1-1, with no clear D. This CDR3 contains 14 residues. The V gene's germline CDR1 is MGHRA and CDR2 YSYEKL. Trimming removed 2 bases from V and 6 bases from J, with 13 bases in between. The CDR3 DNA reads as TGCGCCAGCAGCCAATTGGGCCTAAACCCTGAAGCTTTCTTT. It codes for CASSQLGLNPEAFF.

The CDR3 bases are TGTGCCAGCAGCTTAGTTTCTTTGCGTTCCGGAGGCGAGCAGTACTTC. It translates to CASSLVSLRSGGEQYF. The V call is TRBV7-9, the J call TRBJ2-7; TRBD2 might be the D (5 bases). Germline V lookup: CDR1 SEHNR, CDR2 FQNEAQ (reference sequence). V was shortened by 1 base and J by 6 bases, with 19 bases between the two germline ends. The CDR3 has 16 amino acids.

The rearrangement links TRBV7-9 to TRBJ2-5; 7 nucleotides line up with TRBD1. Trimming took 5 bases from V and 5 from J; bases not matched to a gene: 11. This CDR3 comprises 15 residues. Germline assignment: CDR1 SEHNR and CDR2 FQNEAQ (reference sequence). The CDR3 coding sequence is TGTGCCAGCAGCCCTTTAGGACAGGTACGGGAGACCCAGTACTTC. Its protein product is CASSPLGQVRETQYF.

This clone came up once. The V call is TRBV7-3, the J call TRBJ2-2; D gene uncertain. Deletions cut 5 bases from V and 3 bases from J, with 13 bases between. From germline, CDR1 is SGHTA and CDR2 FQGTGA. The CDR3 runs 15 residues. CDR3 coding DNA: TGTGCCAGCAGCCCTCAGTGGGCAGACACCGGGGAGCTGTTTTTT. Its translation is CASSPQWADTGELFF. Variable domain in full (rest from reference TRBV7-3 and TRBJ2-2): GAGVSQTPSNKVTEKGKYVELRCDPISGHTALYWYRQSLGQGPEFLIYFQGTGAADDSGLPNDRFFAVRPEGSVSTLKIQRTERGDSAVYLCASSPQWADTGELFFGEGSRLTVL.

This CDR3 is CASSGDNQPQHF. The CDR3 DNA reads as TGTGCCAGCTCCGGGGACAATCAGCCCCAGCATTTT. The gene calls are TRBV18 and TRBJ1-5; D ambiguous. Trimming stripped 6 bases from V and 3 bases from J, with 6 bases between. In germline, CDR1 is KGHSH, CDR2 LQKENI. The CDR3 has 12 amino acids.